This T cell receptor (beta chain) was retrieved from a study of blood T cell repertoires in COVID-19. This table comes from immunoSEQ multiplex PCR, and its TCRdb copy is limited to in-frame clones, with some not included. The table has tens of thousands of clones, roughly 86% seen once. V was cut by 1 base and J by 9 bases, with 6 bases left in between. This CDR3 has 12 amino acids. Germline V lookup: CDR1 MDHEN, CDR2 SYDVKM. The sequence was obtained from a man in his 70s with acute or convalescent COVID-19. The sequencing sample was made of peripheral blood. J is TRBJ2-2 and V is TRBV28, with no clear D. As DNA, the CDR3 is TGTGCCAGCAGTTTATTGGGCAGGGAGCTGTTTTTT. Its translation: CASSLLGRELFF.